The clone carrying this TCR beta chain was observed a single time. The antigen is not known. The sample belongs to a study of cytomegalovirus exposure and HLA in healthy donors. Whole-study results and caveats: Follow-up analysis later connected one missense variant in DCLRE1C with trimming of TCR beta V- and J-genes.

Use of 60 Vbeta and 13 Jbeta primers characterized the PCR. Measured with immunoSEQ multiplex PCR; TCRdb has only the in-frame clones, and not every one. The sample yields 150,000 to 200,000 clones, 80% seen once. The germline V gene encodes CDR1 GTSNPN and CDR2 SVGIG (reference sequence). Trimming cost V 1 base and J 6 bases, with 16 bases left between them. This CDR3 is 15 amino acids long. The chain recombines TRBV30 with TRBJ2-4; tentative D call: TRBD2 (7 bases). Sequenced input: PBMCs. The TCR sequence derives from a man younger than 45 in good health and CMV-seronegative. The CDR3 DNA reads as TGTGCCTGGAGTGGCAGGGGAGGGTCTGGAAACATTCAGTACTTC. Translating it yields CAWSGRGGSGNIQYF.